This is a list of T cell receptor beta chains from one sample in a study of neoadjuvant nivolumab and ipilimumab in lung cancer. Libraries were prepared by immunoSEQ multiplex PCR; TCRdb keeps only in-frame clonotypes and omits some of them. The table includes 40,000 to 55,000 clones, roughly 91% detected once. The sample here was blood, taken before neoadjuvant nivolumab, alone or with ipilimumab. Receptors originate from an adult with non-small cell lung cancer. Some clones in this sample may be carry-over from other donors' samples. The CDR3 runs from the conserved cysteine through the conserved F or W. D genes are given only for firm matches. Size values are once, few and many counts, or a class for expanded clones, and some rows have none.

V gene	J gene	D gene	clone size	CDR3 DNA	CDR3 protein
TRBV5-4	TRBJ1-1	-	-	TGTGCCAGCAGCTTGGCCGTCGCAGCTAACACTGAAGCTTTCTTT	CASSLAVAANTEAFF
TRBV4-1	TRBJ1-1	TRBD1	few	TGCGCCAGCAGCCTTCGACAGGGGGCCCCTGAAGCTTTCTTT	CASSLRQGAPEAFF
TRBV4-2	TRBJ1-5	-	once	TGTGCCAGCAGCCAAGGGATTGGGACCAATCAGCCCCAGCATTTT	CASSQGIGTNQPQHF
TRBV6-5	TRBJ2-7	-	-	TGTGCCAGCAGGCAACGCTACGAGCAGTACTTC	CASRQRYEQYF
TRBV27	TRBJ2-7	TRBD1	-	TGTGCCGTCCGACAGGGGGCGCGTGGCGAGCAGTACTTC	CAVRQGARGEQYF
TRBV7-3	TRBJ1-1	-	-	TGTGCCAGCAGCCAAGGGGTGAACACTGAAGCTTTCTTT	CASSQGVNTEAFF
TRBV5-1	TRBJ2-7	-	once	TGCGCCAGCAGCTGGACCATGAATGACAGGTTCTCCTACGAGCAGTACTTC	CASSWTMNDRFSYEQYF
TRBV7-2	TRBJ2-1	TRBD2	-	TGTGCCAGCAGCTTAAGGCTAGCGGCAGATTTCAATGAGCAGTTCTTC	CASSLRLAADFNEQFF
TRBV29-1	TRBJ2-7	-	-	TGCAGCGTTGGGGACCTTTCCTCCTACGAGCAGTACTTC	CSVGDLSSYEQYF
TRBV7-2	TRBJ2-1	TRBD2	-	TGTGCCAGCAGCTTATTAGGGACTAGCTATCCCTACAATGAGCAGTTCTTC	CASSLLGTSYPYNEQFF
TRBV5-1	TRBJ1-4	-	-	TGCGCCAGCAGCTTGGGTACCGCAACTAATGAAAAACTGTTTTTT	CASSLGTATNEKLFF
TRBV6-5	TRBJ2-7	-	-	TGTGCCAGCAGTTACCTTTACGAGCAGTACTTC	CASSYLYEQYF
TRBV2	TRBJ1-4	TRBD1	few	TGTGCCAGCAGTCTGTGGGACAGTCGTGAAAAACTGTTTTTT	CASSLWDSREKLFF
TRBV25-1	TRBJ2-1	TRBD1	-	TGTGCCAGCGCGGCCGTGGGGACAGCTAATGAGCAGTTCTTC	CASAAVGTANEQFF
TRBV7-2	TRBJ1-5	-	-	TGTGCCAGCAGCTTAGCGCATGGGAGGAAGGATCAGCCCCAGCATTTT	CASSLAHGRKDQPQHF
TRBV2	TRBJ2-6	-	-	TGTGCCAGCAGTGACGCTAGGCGCGTCTCTGGGGCCAACGTCCTGACTTTC	CASSDARRVSGANVLTF
TRBV6-6	TRBJ1-1	-	-	TGTGCCAGCAGTTATGGGGCAGCAAATGAAGCTTTCTTT	CASSYGAANEAFF
TRBV5-1	TRBJ2-3	TRBD1	-	TGCGCCAGCAGCTTGGGCCGGGACAGCACCACAGATACGCAGTATTTT	CASSLGRDSTTDTQYF
TRBV4-3	TRBJ2-2	-	-	TGCGCCAGCAGCCAAGAAGTCACCGGGGAGCTGTTTTTT	CASSQEVTGELFF
TRBV5-1	TRBJ2-3	-	-	TGCGCCAGCAGCTTGGGGGAGTTGGTCACAGATACGCAGTATTTT	CASSLGELVTDTQYF
TRBV7-9	TRBJ2-1	-	-	TGTGCCAGCAGCTTACCCGGGACGGTGGGCCACAATGAGCAGTTCTTC	CASSLPGTVGHNEQFF
TRBV11-2	TRBJ1-1	TRBD1	-	TGTGCCAGCAGCCGAGGGACAGGGGGAACTGAAGCTTTCTTT	CASSRGTGGTEAFF
TRBV29-1	TRBJ2-1	TRBD1	-	TGCAGCGTTGAGACAGGGTTTTCGGTGTTCTTC	CSVETGFSVFF
TRBV5-1	TRBJ2-3	TRBD1	-	TGCGCCACGCTCCCAGGGACAGGGGGCACAGATACGCAGTATTTT	CATLPGTGGTDTQYF
TRBV11-2	TRBJ1-2	-	once	TGTGCCAGCAGGGGACTCGGACAGAACTATGGCTACACCTTC	CASRGLGQNYGYTF
TRBV29-1	TRBJ2-7	-	-	TGCAGCGTCGATACAGGGGCAGGAGCGGGATACCTTTTC	CSVDTGAGAGYLF
TRBV15	TRBJ2-5	-	-	TGTGCCACCAGCGGCCCGGATGGGAGGCAAGAGACCCAGTACTTC	CATSGPDGRQETQYF
TRBV25-1	TRBJ2-1	-	once	TGTGCCAGCAGTGAGTCAGGGCGGGCGCAGTTCTTC	CASSESGRAQFF
TRBV6-4	TRBJ1-2	-	-	TGTGCCAGCGCCCCCCTCCCGGGGGCGAGTGGCTACACCTTC	CASAPLPGASGYTF
TRBV5-1	TRBJ2-7	TRBD2	-	TGCGCCAGCAGCTTGGCCCTGGGACTAGCGGGAATCTACGAGCAGTACTTC	CASSLALGLAGIYEQYF
TRBV18	TRBJ2-3	TRBD1	-	TGTGCCAGCTCACCACCGGCACAGGGGCCAGATACGCAGTATTTT	CASSPPAQGPDTQYF
TRBV4-1	TRBJ1-1	-	-	TGCGCCAGCAGCCAAGTTGGGGGGCAGTTGAACACTGAAGCTTTCTTT	CASSQVGGQLNTEAFF
TRBV18	TRBJ2-1	TRBD1	-	TGTGCCAGCTCACCGGGACAGGAAGGAATATACAATGAGCAGTTCTTC	CASSPGQEGIYNEQFF
TRBV29-1	TRBJ1-4	-	-	TGCAGCGTTGAAGACGGGGGAATGAAAAAACTGTTTTTT	CSVEDGGMKKLFF
TRBV9	TRBJ2-3	-	-	TGTGCCAGCAGCGTAGTGGATAGCGACACAGATACGCAGTATTTT	CASSVVDSDTDTQYF
TRBV7-6	TRBJ2-7	TRBD2	-	TGTGCCAGCAGCTTAACGGCGGGAGGGCCTAACGAGCAGTACTTC	CASSLTAGGPNEQYF
TRBV9	TRBJ1-2	-	-	TGTGCCAGCAGCGCCCCCCGGCGAGGGGGCTATGGCTACACCTTC	CASSAPRRGGYGYTF
TRBV7-8	TRBJ2-7	TRBD2	-	TGTGCCAGCAGCCAGTCACTAGCGGGAGTAGGTCGGTACGAGCAGTACTTC	CASSQSLAGVGRYEQYF
TRBV4-1	TRBJ2-4	-	-	TGCGCCAGCAGCCCCGGGACTCAAGCCAAAAACATTCAGTACTTC	CASSPGTQAKNIQYF
TRBV5-4	TRBJ2-1	TRBD2	few	TGTGCCAGCAGCTCTCGGACTAGCGGGAGCGGTGAGCAGTTCTTC	CASSSRTSGSGEQFF
TRBV5-4	TRBJ2-7	TRBD1	-	TGTGCCAGCCGGGGACAGGGAAGAGGAGAGCAGTACTTC	CASRGQGRGEQYF
TRBV6-5	TRBJ2-1	TRBD2	-	TGTGCCAGCAGGCCCGGGACTAGCGGATACAATGAGCAGTTCTTC	CASRPGTSGYNEQFF